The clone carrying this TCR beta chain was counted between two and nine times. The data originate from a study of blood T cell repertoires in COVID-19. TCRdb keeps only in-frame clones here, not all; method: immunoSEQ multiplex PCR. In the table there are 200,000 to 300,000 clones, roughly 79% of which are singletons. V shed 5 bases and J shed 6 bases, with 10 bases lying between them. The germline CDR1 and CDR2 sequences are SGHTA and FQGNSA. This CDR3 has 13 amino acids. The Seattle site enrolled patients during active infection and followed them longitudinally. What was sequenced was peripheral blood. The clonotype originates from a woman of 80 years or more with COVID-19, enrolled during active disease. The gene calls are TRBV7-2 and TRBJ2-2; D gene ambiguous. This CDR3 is CASSPSVAGELFF. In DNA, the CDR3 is TGTGCCAGCAGCCCGAGTGTTGCCGGGGAGCTGTTTTTT.